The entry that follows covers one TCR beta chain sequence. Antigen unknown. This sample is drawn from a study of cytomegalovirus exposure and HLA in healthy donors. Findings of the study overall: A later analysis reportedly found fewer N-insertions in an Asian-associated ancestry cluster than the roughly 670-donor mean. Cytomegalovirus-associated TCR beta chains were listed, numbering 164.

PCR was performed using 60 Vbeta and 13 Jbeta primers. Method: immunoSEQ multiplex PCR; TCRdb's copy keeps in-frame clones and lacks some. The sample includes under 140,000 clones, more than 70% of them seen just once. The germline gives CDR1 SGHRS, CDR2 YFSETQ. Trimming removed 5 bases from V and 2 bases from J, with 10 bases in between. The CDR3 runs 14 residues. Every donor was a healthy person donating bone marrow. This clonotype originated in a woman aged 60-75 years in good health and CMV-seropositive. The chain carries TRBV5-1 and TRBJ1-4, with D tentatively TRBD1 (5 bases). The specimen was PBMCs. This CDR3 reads CASSTTATNEKLFF. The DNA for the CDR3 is TGCGCCAGCAGTACGACAGCGACTAATGAAAAACTGTTTTTT.